The clone carrying this T cell receptor beta chain showed up just once. What it binds is not known. This record belongs to a study of CD8 T cells in Susac syndrome. Study-level background: Patients with Susac syndrome were therapy-naive, on corticosteroids, or on intravenous immunoglobulin alone at blood draw.

Germline CDR1 and CDR2: SGHTA and FQGTGA. The CDR3 is 15 amino acids. Losses at the gene ends were 5 bases for V and 1 base for J; bases not matched to a gene: 3. Study-wide results and caveats: Several Susac-specific public clones appeared in CD8+ TEMRA repertoires, and roughly 17 in total CD8+ repertoires.

The authors reverse transcribed about 0.5 to 1 ug RNA with random hexamers. The TCR beta CDR3 was amplified by immunoSEQ multiplex PCR across 54 Vbeta, 13 Jbeta. TCRdb re-called the immunoSEQ multiplex PCR reads with MiXCR, one entry per CDR3 protein. This repertoire shows approximately 83,000 distinct CDR3 sequences, 85% to 95% found once; its top ten account for approximately 0.9%. Patients with Susac syndrome met diagnostic criteria that were recently defined for definite or probable disease. The genes are TRBV7-3 and TRBJ2-1; 9 bases fit TRBD2. This clonotype was sampled from a human donor with Susac syndrome. Sequenced sample: CD8+ T cells from PBMCs. The DNA for the CDR3 is TGTGCCAGCAGCAAGCTAGCGGGGTCCTACAATGAGCAGTTCTTC. Protein sequence: CASSKLAGSYNEQFF.